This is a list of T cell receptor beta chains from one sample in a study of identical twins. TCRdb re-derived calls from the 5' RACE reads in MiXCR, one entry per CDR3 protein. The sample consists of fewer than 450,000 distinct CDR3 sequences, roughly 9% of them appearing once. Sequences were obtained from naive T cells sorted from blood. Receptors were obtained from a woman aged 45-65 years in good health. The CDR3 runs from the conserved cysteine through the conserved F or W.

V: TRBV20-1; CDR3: CSATTGTTQPQHF
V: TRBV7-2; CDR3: CASSPRSGRVWEQYF
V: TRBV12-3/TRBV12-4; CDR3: CASGMTGGDSPLHF
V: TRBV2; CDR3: CASSEVAADNEQFF
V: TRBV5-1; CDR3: CASSLAFEVRYEQYF
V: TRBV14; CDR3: CASSQRGGHTGELFF
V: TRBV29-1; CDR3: CSVGSYEQFF
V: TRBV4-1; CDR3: CASSIQTGVGSYGYTF
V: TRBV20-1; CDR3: CSARDRRGGVNEQFF
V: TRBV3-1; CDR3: CASSPHPGDNEQFF
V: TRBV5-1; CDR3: CASSLAQRGSYNEQFF
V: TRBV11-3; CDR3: CASRSPDREPDTQYF
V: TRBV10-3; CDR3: CAINLTRMGPTDTQYF
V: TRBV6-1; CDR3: CASRASIPSGELFF
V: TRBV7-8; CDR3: CASSLSGSSYEQYF
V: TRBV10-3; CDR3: CAISDNGLHPGEFF
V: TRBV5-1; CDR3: CASSSGSSGFETQYF
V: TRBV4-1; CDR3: CASSQSPDRADGYTF
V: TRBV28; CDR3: CAICGTFGDTQYF
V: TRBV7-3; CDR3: CASSLTTGSGEQYF